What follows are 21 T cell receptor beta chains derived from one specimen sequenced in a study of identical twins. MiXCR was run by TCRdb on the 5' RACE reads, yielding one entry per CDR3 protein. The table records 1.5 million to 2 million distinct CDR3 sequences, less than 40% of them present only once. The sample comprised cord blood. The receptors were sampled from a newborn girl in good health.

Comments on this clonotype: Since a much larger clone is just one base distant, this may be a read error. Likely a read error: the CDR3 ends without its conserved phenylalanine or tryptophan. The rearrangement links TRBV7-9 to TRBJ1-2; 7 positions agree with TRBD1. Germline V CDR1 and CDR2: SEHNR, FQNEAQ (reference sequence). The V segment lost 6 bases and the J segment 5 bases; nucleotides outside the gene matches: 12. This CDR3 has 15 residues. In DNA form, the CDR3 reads TGTGCCAGCAGTTATTCCGGGACAGTTAGTTATGGCTACACCCTC. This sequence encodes CASSYSGTVSYGYTL.

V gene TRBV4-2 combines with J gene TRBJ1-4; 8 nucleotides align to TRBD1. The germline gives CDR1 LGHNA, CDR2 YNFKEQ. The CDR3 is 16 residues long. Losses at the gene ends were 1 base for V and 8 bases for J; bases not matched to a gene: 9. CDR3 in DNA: TGTGCCAGCAGCCAAGGGTCCAGGGGGCGTCGCGAAAAACTGTTTTTT. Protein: CASSQGSRGRREKLFF.

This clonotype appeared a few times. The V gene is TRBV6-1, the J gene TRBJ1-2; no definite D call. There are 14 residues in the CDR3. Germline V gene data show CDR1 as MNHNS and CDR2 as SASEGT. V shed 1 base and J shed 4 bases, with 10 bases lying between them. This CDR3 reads CASSEGETPYGYTF. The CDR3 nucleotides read TGTGCCAGCAGTGAAGGGGAGACTCCCTATGGCTACACCTTC.

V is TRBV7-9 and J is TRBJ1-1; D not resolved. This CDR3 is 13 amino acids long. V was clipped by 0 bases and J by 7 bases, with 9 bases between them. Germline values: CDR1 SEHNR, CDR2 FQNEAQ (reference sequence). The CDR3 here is CASSLAGQLEAFF. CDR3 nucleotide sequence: TGTGCCAGCAGCTTAGCGGGCCAGCTTGAAGCTTTCTTT. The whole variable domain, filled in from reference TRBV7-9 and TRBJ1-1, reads DTGVSQNPRHKITKRGQNVTFRCDPISEHNRLYWYRQTLGQGPEFLTYFQNEAQLEKSRLLSDRFSAERPKGSFSTLEIQRTEQGDSAMYLCASSLAGQLEAFFGQGTRLTVV.

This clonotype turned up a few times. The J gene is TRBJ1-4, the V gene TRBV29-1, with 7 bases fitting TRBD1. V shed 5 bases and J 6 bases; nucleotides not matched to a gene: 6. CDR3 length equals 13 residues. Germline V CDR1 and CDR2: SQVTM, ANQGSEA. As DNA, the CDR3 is TGCAGCGTTAGGGCAGGGGGGGATGAAAAACTGTTTTTT. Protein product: CSVRAGGDEKLFF.

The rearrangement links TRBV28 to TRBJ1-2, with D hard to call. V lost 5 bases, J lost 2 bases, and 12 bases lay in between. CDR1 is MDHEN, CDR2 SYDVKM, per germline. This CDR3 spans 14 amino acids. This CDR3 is CASSIPAPNYGYTF. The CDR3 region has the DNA TGTGCCAGCAGTATCCCGGCTCCGAACTATGGCTACACCTTC.

The chain's CDR3 is CASSFGLAGGSHEQYF. The CDR3 DNA follows: TGTGCCAGCAGCTTTGGACTAGCGGGGGGGTCGCATGAGCAGTACTTC. The V call is TRBV11-2, the J call TRBJ2-5; TRBD2 aligns across 15 bases. This CDR3 region has 16 residues. The junction had 10 bases not matched to a gene; V was cut back by 3 bases and J by 11 bases. From germline, CDR1 is SGHAT and CDR2 FQNNGV.

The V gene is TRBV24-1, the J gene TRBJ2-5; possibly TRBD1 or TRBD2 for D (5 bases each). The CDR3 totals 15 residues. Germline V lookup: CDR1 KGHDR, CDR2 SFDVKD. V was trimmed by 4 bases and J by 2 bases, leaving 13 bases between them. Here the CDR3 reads CATSDLRDGQETQYF. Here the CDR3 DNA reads TGTGCCACCAGTGACCTCCGGGACGGGCAAGAGACCCAGTACTTC.

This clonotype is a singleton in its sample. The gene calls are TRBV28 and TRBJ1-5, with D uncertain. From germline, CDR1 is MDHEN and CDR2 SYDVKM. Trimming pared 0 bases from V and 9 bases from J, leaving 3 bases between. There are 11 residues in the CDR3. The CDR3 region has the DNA TGTGCCAGCAGTTTATGGGGGCCCCAGCATTTT. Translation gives CASSLWGPQHF.

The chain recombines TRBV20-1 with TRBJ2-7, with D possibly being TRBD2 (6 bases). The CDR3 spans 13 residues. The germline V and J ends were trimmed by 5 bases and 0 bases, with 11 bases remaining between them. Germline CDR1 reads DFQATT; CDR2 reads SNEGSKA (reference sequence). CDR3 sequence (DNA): TGCAGTGCTGGGGACTGGAGCTCCTACGAGCAGTACTTC. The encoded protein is CSAGDWSSYEQYF.

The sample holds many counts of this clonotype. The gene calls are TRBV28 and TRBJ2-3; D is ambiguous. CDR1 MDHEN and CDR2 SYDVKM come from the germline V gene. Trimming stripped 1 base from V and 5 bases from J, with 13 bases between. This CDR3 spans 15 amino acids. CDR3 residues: CASSLSGSQGDTQYF. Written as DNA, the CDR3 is TGTGCCAGCAGTTTATCAGGCAGCCAAGGAGATACGCAGTATTTT.

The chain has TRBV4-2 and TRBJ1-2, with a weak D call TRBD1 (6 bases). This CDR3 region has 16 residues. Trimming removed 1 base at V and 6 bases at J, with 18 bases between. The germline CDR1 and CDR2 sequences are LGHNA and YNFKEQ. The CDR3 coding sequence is TGTGCCAGCAGCCAAGCGCCTCTAAGACAGGCCGATGGCTACACCTTC. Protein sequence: CASSQAPLRQADGYTF.

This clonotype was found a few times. The DNA of the CDR3 is TGTGCCAGCAGCTTTGCGATCGGGACTAGCGCGAATCAAGAGACCCAGTACTTC. Residues: CASSFAIGTSANQETQYF. This chain joins TRBV7-9 and TRBJ2-5, with 10 bases fitting TRBD2. This CDR3 region has 18 residues. Germline V lookup: CDR1 SEHNR, CDR2 FQNEAQ (reference sequence). Trimming cost V 3 bases and J 2 bases; bases outside gene matches: 12.

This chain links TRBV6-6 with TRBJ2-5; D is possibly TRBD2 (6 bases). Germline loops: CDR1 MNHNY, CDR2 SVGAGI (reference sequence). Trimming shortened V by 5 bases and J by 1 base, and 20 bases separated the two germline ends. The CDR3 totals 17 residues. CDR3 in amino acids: CASSQTGTGDLQETQYF. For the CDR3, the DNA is TGTGCCAGCAGTCAAACCGGGACTGGCGACCTCCAAGAGACCCAGTACTTC.

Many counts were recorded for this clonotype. For the CDR3, the DNA is TGTGCCAGCAGCCAAGGGACTAGCGGGAGCGAGCAGTACTTC. Its translation is CASSQGTSGSEQYF. The chain is built from TRBV4-2 and TRBJ2-7; 13 bases align to TRBD2. Germline CDR1 reads LGHNA; CDR2 reads YNFKEQ. J gave up 6 bases and V 1 base, and 0 bases lay outside the gene matches. This CDR3 has 14 residues.

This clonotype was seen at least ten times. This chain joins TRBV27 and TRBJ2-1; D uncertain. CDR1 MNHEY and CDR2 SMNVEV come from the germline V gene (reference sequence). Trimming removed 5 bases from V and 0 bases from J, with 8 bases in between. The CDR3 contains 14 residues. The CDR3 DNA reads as TGTGCCAGCAGTGAACGGAGCTCCTACAATGAGCAGTTCTTC. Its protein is CASSERSSYNEQFF.

Written as DNA, the CDR3 is TGTGCCACCAAGCGGGCCCACACTGAAGCTTTCTTT. Protein product: CATKRAHTEAFF. The V gene is TRBV2, the J gene TRBJ1-1; D is uncertain. CDR1 and CDR2 from the germline V gene are SNHLY and FYNNEI. The CDR3 length is 12 residues. The V end was cut by 10 bases, the J end by 3 bases, with 12 bases between.

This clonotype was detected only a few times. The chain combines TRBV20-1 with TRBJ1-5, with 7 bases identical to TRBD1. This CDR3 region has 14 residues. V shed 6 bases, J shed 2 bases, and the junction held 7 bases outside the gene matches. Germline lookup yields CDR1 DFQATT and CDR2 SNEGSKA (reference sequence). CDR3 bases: TGCAGTGCGGGAGAGGGGGCTGGCAATCAGCCCCAGCATTTT. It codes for CSAGEGAGNQPQHF.

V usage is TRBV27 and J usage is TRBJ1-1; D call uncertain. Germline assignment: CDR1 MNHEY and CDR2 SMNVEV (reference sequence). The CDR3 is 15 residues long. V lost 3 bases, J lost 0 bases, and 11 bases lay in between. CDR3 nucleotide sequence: TGTGCCAGCAGTTTCACAGCGCTAATGAACACTGAAGCTTTCTTT. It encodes CASSFTALMNTEAFF.

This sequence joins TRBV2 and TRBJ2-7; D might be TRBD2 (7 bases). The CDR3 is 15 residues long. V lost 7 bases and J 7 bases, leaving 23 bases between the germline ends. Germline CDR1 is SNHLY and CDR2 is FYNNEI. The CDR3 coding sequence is TGTGCCAGCACCCTAGGGGGGGTAACCTACAATGAGCAGTACTTC. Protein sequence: CASTLGGVTYNEQYF.

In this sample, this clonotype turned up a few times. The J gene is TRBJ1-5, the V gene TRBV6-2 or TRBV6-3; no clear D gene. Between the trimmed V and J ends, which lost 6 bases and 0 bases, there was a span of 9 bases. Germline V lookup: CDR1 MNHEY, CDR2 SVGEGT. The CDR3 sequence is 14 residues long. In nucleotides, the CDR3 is TGTGCCAGCAGCCCGGGCCCTAGCAATCAGCCCCAGCATTTT. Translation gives CASSPGPSNQPQHF.